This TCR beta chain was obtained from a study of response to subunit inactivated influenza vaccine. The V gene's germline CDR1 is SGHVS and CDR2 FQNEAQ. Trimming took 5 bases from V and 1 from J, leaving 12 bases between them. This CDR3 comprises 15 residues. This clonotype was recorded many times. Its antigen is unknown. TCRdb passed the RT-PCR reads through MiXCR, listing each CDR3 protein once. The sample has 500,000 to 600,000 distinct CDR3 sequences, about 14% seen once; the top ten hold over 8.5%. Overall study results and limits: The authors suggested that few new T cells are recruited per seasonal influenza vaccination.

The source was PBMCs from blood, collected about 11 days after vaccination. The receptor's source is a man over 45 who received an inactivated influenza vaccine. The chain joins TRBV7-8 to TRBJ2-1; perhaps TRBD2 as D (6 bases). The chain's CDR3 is CASSLSGRSYNEQFF. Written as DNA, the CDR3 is TGTGCCAGCAGCCTTAGCGGCCGTTCCTACAATGAGCAGTTCTTC.